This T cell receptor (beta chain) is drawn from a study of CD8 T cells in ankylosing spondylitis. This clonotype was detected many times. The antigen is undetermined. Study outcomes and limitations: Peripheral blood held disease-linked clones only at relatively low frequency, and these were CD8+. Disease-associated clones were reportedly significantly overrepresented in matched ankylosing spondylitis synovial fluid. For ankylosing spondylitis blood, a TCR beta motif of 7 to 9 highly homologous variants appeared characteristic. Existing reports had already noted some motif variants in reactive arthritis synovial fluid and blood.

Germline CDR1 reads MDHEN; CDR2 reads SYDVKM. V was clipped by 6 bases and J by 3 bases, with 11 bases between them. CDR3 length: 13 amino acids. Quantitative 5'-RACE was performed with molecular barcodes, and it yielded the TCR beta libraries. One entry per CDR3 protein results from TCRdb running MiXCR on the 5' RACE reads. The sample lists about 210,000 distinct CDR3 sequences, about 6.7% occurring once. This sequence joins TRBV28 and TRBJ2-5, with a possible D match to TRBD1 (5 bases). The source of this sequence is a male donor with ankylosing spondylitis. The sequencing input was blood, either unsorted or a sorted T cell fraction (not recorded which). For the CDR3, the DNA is TGTGCCAGCAGGATACAGGTGGAAGAGACCCAGTACTTC. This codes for CASRIQVEETQYF.